This TCR beta chain was sequenced for a study of early T cells in non-severe SARS-CoV-2 infection. Unique molecular identifiers were attached to individual cDNA molecules. TCRdb re-called the 5' RACE reads with MiXCR, one entry per CDR3 protein. The table records roughly 42,000 distinct CDR3 sequences, 9.5% to 15% of them present only once. This clonotype was found many times. V dropped 5 bases and J dropped 1; count of bases not matched to a gene: 9. In germline, CDR1 is KGHSH, CDR2 LQKENI. This CDR3 has 17 residues. The specimen was whole blood. The origin of this receptor is an adult who was a healthcare worker with PCR-confirmed SARS-CoV-2 infection or an uninfected control (not recorded which). V gene TRBV18 combines with J gene TRBJ1-1; 11 positions match TRBD1. The chain's CDR3 is CASSWGTGGVTNTEAFF. The CDR3 coding sequence is TGTGCCAGCTCATGGGGGACAGGGGGAGTGACGAACACTGAAGCTTTCTTT.